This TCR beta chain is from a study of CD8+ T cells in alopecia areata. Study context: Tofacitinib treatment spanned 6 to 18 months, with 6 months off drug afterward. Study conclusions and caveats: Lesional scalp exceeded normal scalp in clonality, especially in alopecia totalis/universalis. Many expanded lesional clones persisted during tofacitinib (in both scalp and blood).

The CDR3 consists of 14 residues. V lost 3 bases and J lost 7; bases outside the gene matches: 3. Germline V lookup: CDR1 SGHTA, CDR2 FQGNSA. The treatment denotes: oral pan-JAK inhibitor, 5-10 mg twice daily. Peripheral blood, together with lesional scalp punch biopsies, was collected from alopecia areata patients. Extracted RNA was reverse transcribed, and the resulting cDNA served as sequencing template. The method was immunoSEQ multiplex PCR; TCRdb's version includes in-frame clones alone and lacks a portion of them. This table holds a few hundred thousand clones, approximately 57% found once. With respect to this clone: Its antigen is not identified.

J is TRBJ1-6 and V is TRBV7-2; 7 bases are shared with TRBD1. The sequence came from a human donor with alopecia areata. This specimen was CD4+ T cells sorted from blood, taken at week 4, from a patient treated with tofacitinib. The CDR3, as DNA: TGTGCCAGCAGCTTGTCACAGGGGAATTCACCCCTCCACTTT. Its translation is CASSLSQGNSPLHF.